A few counts support the clone carrying this T cell receptor beta chain. What it binds is unknown. Healthy Caucasian individuals made up all the donors. This entry comes from a study of identical twins. General study findings and limits: Model-predicted out-of-frame TCR alpha sharing fell below observed values in monozygotic twins. For out-of-frame alpha sequences shared by twins, low generation probability was in excess.

MiXCR was run by TCRdb on the 5' RACE reads, yielding one entry per CDR3 protein. The sample has 700,000 to 950,000 distinct CDR3 sequences; 9% to 15% are singletons. These data were also filed under a second study, of yellow fever vaccine responses in identical twins.

The source material was PBMCs. The sequence came from a young woman in good health.

Written as DNA, the CDR3 is TGCGCCAGCAGCTTGTCCGGCGGGATCACTGAAGCTTTCTTT. It is translated as CASSLSGGITEAFF. The V gene is TRBV5-1, the J gene TRBJ1-1; D not resolved. The CDR3 extends over 14 amino acids. The V end was cut by 1 base, the J end by 4 bases, with 11 bases between. The germline V gene encodes CDR1 SGHRS and CDR2 YFSETQ.